Reported below is one T cell receptor beta chain. The CDR3 spans 16 residues. Germline V gene sequence: CDR1 MGHRA, CDR2 YSYEKL. The source of the sample is a study of cytomegalovirus exposure and HLA in healthy donors. The protocol was immunoSEQ multiplex PCR, while the TCRdb copy is restricted to in-frame clones and leaves out a portion. The sample shows around 60,000 clones, about 95% of them seen only once. The receptor comes from a woman aged 18-29 years in good health and CMV-seronegative. The rearrangement joins TRBV4-1 to TRBJ2-5; TRBD2 agrees at 7 bases. The assigned J gene may be wrong: the sequence end matches TRBJ2-7 better. Sequencing was carried out using PBMCs. The CDR3 sequence is CASSQGWGLSHYEQYF. CDR3 DNA sequence: TGCGCCAGCAGCCAAGGGTGGGGACTATCCCACTACGAGCAGTACTTC.